Each of the 12 T cell receptor beta chains below was sequenced from the same sample in a study of Tregs in tolerant kidney transplant recipients. Assay used: immunoSEQ multiplex PCR; TCRdb lists only in-frame clones, some missing. The sample has 81,000 or so clones, roughly 91% seen once; the top ten hold 1.6%. Mixed chimerism was transient after nonmyeloablative marrow transplants from related graft donors. The sample was CD4+ T cells from blood (PBMCs), taken 24 months after the transplant. The source is a human patient who received a combined kidney and bone marrow transplant. Some T cells may possibly be graft donor cells.

DNA of the CDR3: TGCGCCAGCCACCAGGACAGCAACACCGGGGAGCTGTTTTTT. This encodes CASHQDSNTGELFF. The V call is TRBV5-1, the J call TRBJ2-2, with D tentatively TRBD1 (6 bases). Germline V gives CDR1 SGHRS, CDR2 YFSETQ. Trimming removed 7 bases at V and 2 bases at J, with 12 bases between. This CDR3 has 14 residues.

The V call is TRBV19, the J call TRBJ2-3; TRBD2 matches 8 bases. Germline loops: CDR1 LNHDA, CDR2 SQIVND (reference sequence). CDR3 length equals 15 residues. Trimming removed 3 bases from V and 3 bases from J; junction bases left unmatched: 5. CDR3 in amino acids: CASSIPGGRTDTQYF. In DNA form, the CDR3 reads TGTGCCAGTAGTATCCCGGGAGGGAGAACAGATACGCAGTATTTT.

V usage is TRBV9 and J usage is TRBJ2-6; no firm D call. Trimming pared 4 bases from V and 2 bases from J, leaving 13 bases between. The CDR3 sequence is 16 residues long. Germline V gene data show CDR1 as SGDLS and CDR2 as YYNGEE. The CDR3, as DNA: TGTGCCAGCAGCAACCTTAAAACGGCTGGGGCCAACGTCCTGACTTTC. Its translation is CASSNLKTAGANVLTF.

J is TRBJ2-7 and V is TRBV7-2; possible D gene TRBD2, 5 bases. This CDR3 is built from 12 residues. V was cut by 1 base and J by 7 bases, with 8 bases left in between. Germline V gene lookup returns CDR1 SGHTA and CDR2 FQGNSA. The CDR3 loop is CASSLGRYEQYF. In DNA form, the CDR3 reads TGTGCCAGCAGCTTAGGGAGGTATGAGCAGTACTTC.

This clone was observed a single time. The rearrangement uses TRBV5-8 and TRBJ2-5; the match to TRBD2 covers 7 bases. Germline assignment: CDR1 SGHTS and CDR2 YDEGEE. This CDR3 region has 16 residues. J lost 0 bases, V lost 4 bases, and 9 bases had no gene match. CDR3 residues: CASSAGDREDQETQYF. The DNA of the CDR3 is TGTGCCAGCAGCGCGGGGGACCGGGAAGACCAAGAGACCCAGTACTTC.

The chain joins TRBV11-3 to TRBJ2-1; the match to TRBD1 covers 10 bases. This CDR3 has 15 amino acids. Germline values: CDR1 SGHNT, CDR2 YENEEA. The ends lost 6 bases at V and 2 bases at J; junction bases unmatched: 4. CDR3 DNA: TGTGCCAGCAGTCCCGGGACAGGGGCCTACAATGAGCAGTTCTTC. Translated, it gives CASSPGTGAYNEQFF.

V is TRBV11-2 and J is TRBJ1-2; 8 bases line up with TRBD1. J lost 7 bases, V lost 5 bases, and 9 bases had no gene match. CDR3 length equals 14 residues. Germline assignment: CDR1 SGHAT and CDR2 FQNNGV. The CDR3 region has the DNA TGTGCCAGCAGCCCTCAGCAGGGGGCGGGTGGCTACACCTTC. Translated, it gives CASSPQQGAGGYTF.

This rearrangement joins TRBV18 to TRBJ2-7; 8 positions agree with TRBD1. The V segment lost 10 bases and the J segment 2 bases; nucleotides outside the gene matches: 7. This CDR3 region has 13 residues. In germline, CDR1 is KGHSH, CDR2 LQKENI. As DNA, the CDR3 is TGTGCCACCAACACAGGGGGTCCCTACGAGCAGTACTTC. Its translation is CATNTGGPYEQYF.

The rearrangement joins TRBV18 to TRBJ2-3; tentatively, D is TRBD2 (6 bases). The germline V gene encodes CDR1 KGHSH and CDR2 LQKENI. V gave up 5 bases and J gave up 3 bases, with 9 bases separating them. CDR3 length equals 13 residues. DNA of the CDR3: TGTGCCAGCTCAAGGACTAAAACAGATACGCAGTATTTT. Its protein product is CASSRTKTDTQYF.

For this clone: One junction end does not reproduce the germline sequence, and a read error may be involved. This sequence joins TRBV7-9 and TRBJ2-5; weak D call: TRBD2 (6 bases). Germline loops: CDR1 SEHNR, CDR2 FQNEAQ (reference sequence). The CDR3 consists of 11 residues. In nucleotides, the CDR3 is TGTGCCAGCAGCTCGGAGGGTGGTCTGGACTTC. Translated, it gives CASSSEGGLDF.

This clone was counted only a few times. The CDR3 DNA reads TGTGCCAGTAGTACAAGCAGGACCTACAATGAGCAGTTCTTC. It encodes CASSTSRTYNEQFF. This sequence joins TRBV19 and TRBJ2-1; D gene unclear. This CDR3 is 14 amino acids long. The germline V and J ends were trimmed by 4 bases and 2 bases, with 9 bases remaining between them. The germline CDR1 and CDR2 sequences are LNHDA and SQIVND (reference sequence).

This clone was observed a single time. The J gene is TRBJ1-6, the V gene TRBV5-4; D not resolved. CDR1 and CDR2 (germline): SGHNT, YYREEE (reference sequence). V lost 2 bases, J lost 5 bases, and 14 bases lay in between. The CDR3 runs to 16 residues. Written as DNA, the CDR3 is TGTGCCAGCAGCTTCAGTATTGCGGAGAATAATTCACCCCTCCACTTT. Translating gives CASSFSIAENNSPLHF.